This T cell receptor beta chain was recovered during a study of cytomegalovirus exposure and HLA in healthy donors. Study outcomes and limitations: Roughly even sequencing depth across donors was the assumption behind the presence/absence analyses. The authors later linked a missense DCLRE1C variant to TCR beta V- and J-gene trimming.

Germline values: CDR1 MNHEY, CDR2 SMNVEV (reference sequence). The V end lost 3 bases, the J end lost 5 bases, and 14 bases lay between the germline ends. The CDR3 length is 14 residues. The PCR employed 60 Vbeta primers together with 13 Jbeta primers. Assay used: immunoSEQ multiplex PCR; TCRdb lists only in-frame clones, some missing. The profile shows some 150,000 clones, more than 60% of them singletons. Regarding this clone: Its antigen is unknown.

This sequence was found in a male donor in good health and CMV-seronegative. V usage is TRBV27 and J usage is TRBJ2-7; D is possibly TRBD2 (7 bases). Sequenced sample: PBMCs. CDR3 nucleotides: TGTGCCAGCAGTTTGGGGGGGCGCATCCACGAGCAGTACTTC. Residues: CASSLGGRIHEQYF.